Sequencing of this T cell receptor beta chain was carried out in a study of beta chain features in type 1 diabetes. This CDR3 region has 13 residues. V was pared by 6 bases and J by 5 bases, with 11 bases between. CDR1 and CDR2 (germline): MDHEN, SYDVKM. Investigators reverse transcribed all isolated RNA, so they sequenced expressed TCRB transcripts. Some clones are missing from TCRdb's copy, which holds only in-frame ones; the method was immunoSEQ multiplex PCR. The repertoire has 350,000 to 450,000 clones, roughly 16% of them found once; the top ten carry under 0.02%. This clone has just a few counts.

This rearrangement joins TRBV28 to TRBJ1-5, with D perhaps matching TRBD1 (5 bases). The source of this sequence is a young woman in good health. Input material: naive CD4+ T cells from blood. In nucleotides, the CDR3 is TGTGCCAGCAGAGCTGACAGTTATCAGCCCCAGCATTTT. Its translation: CASRADSYQPQHF.